What follows is one T cell receptor beta chain and its context. As yet, its antigen is unknown. The data were taken from a study of identifying expanded T cells in peripheral blood. Notes on the study in general: Over approximately two and four weeks, about 15 and 19 clones changed, versus more than 1 between replicates.

CDR3 length: 16 residues. Germline V lookup: CDR1 SGHDN, CDR2 FVKESK. The ends were cut back, 4 bases at V and 5 bases at J, with 20 bases in the middle. Collection occurred without any documented infections or immune events in donors. The assay was immunoSEQ multiplex PCR, and TCRdb's table has in-frame clones only and misses some. The data hold more than 85,000 clones, with approximately 90% observed a single time. Sequencing input: blood. The gene calls are TRBV14 and TRBJ1-1; possible D gene TRBD1, 6 bases. This receptor was identified in a person aged 18-70 years in good health. CDR3: CASSLHWIGGETEAFF. The CDR3 DNA follows: TGTGCCAGCAGCCTACATTGGATCGGGGGCGAGACTGAAGCTTTCTTT.